This T cell receptor beta chain was captured by sequencing in a study of blood T cell repertoires in COVID-19. The CDR3 is 15 residues long. The germline CDR1 and CDR2 sequences are SGHNT and YYREEE (reference sequence). V shed 4 bases, J shed 0 bases, and the junction held 4 bases outside the gene matches. Per the authors' pipeline: Nucleated cell counts were estimated from reference gene primer amplification. TCRdb's table, derived via immunoSEQ multiplex PCR, lists solely in-frame clones and lacks some. D and trimming were read from the DNA, whereas the V and J calls and clone size are those reported in that table. The sample holds some 220,000 clones, 65% to 85% seen once.

Sequencing was carried out using peripheral blood. This sequence was found in a human donor in a cohort sampled during active COVID-19. The chain joins TRBV5-4 to TRBJ2-1; TRBD1 agrees at 7 bases. In nucleotides, the CDR3 is TGTGCCAGCAGCCAGGGGGAATACTCCTACAATGAGCAGTTCTTC. The encoded protein is CASSQGEYSYNEQFF.